Sequencing of this TCR beta chain was carried out in a study of blood T cell repertoires in COVID-19. Libraries were prepared by immunoSEQ multiplex PCR; TCRdb keeps only in-frame clonotypes and omits some of them. The sample has 110,000 or so clones, 75% to 90% seen once. V was cut by 4 bases and J by 0 bases, with 12 bases left in between. The CDR3 totals 15 residues. Per germline, CDR1 LGHNA and CDR2 YNFKEQ. The sample taken for sequencing was peripheral blood. J is TRBJ1-2 and V is TRBV4-2, with a tentative D call TRBD1 (6 bases). The source of this sequence is a human donor with acute or convalescent COVID-19. The donor label of this sample is uncertain. The CDR3: CASSPAYRANYGYTF. CDR3 coding DNA: TGTGCCAGCAGCCCAGCTTACAGGGCTAACTATGGCTACACCTTC.